This T cell receptor (beta chain) was captured in a study of a mutant IDH1 vaccine in newly diagnosed glioma. The wider study: Of the patients given treatment, approximately 60% were male and approximately 38% were female, and a mean age of about 44 years was recorded.

This sample's time point: baseline, week 1 (first vaccination visit). Stated treatment: pre-vaccination baseline after standard-of-care therapy. With V trimmed by 4 bases and J by 5 bases, 11 bases remained unmatched. The CDR3 length is 16 residues. Assay used: immunoSEQ multiplex PCR; TCRdb lists only in-frame clones, some missing. This sample has about 63,000 clones; around 83% occur once, and the top ten carry approximately 4.5%. The receptor was isolated from a young woman with glioma. Some clones in this sample may be carry-over from other donors' samples. The rearrangement links TRBV23-1 to TRBJ2-5; 9 bases map to TRBD2. Being an ORF, TRBV23-1 has a function that is uncertain. The sample here was peripheral blood mononuclear cells (PBMCs), taken from a glioma patient treated with radiotherapy, temozolomide or both. This CDR3 is CASSPPLGTSSETQYF. The CDR3 coding sequence is TGCGCCAGCAGTCCCCCACTTGGGACTAGCAGCGAGACCCAGTACTTC.